The entry below describes one T cell receptor beta chain. Trimming removed 6 bases at V and 5 bases at J, with 11 bases between. This CDR3 is built from 13 residues. Germline CDR1 reads ENHRY; CDR2 reads SYGVKD. This entry comes from a study of Graves' ophthalmopathy and Graves' hyperthyroidism. Across the study: At the time of initial diagnosis and before any treatment, peripheral blood was collected.

Amplification from RNA transcripts yielded the TCR beta CDR3 regions. A first-round RT-PCR used HTBI primers, followed by a second-round multiplex PCR. TCRdb passed the multiplex PCR reads through MiXCR, listing each CDR3 protein once. Among tens of thousands of distinct CDR3 sequences listed, about 50% were seen once. A diagnosis was made from clinical symptoms together with serum thyroxine, TRAb, thyroid ultrasound and orbital computed tomography. The specimen was peripheral blood. The receptor was isolated from an adult man with Graves' ophthalmopathy. The rearrangement joins TRBV10-3 to TRBJ2-1, with a tentative D call TRBD2 (6 bases). This CDR3 is CAIREVADNEQFF. CDR3 sequence (DNA): TGTGCCATCAGGGAAGTAGCGGACAATGAGCAGTTCTTC.